This T cell receptor (beta chain) originates from a study of blood T cell repertoires in COVID-19. Generated by immunoSEQ multiplex PCR, the TCRdb table keeps only in-frame clones and is missing some. The table lists some 150,000 clones, approximately 89% of them singletons. Per the germline V gene, CDR1 is SGHDN and CDR2 is FVKESK. Germline trimming cut 4 bases from V and 2 bases from J; bases unmatched to any gene: 9. The CDR3 is 16 amino acids. This clonotype was obtained from a human donor in a cohort sampled during active COVID-19. The V call is TRBV14, the J call TRBJ2-3; 7 positions agree with TRBD1. Sequenced: peripheral blood. Here the CDR3 reads CASSPGGLSVTDTQYF. In DNA, the CDR3 is TGTGCCAGCAGCCCAGGGGGTTTGTCGGTCACAGATACGCAGTATTTT.